This T cell receptor (beta chain) came from a study of cytomegalovirus exposure and HLA in healthy donors. Study findings and constraints: Within an earlier analysis, most TCR beta V segments proved productive either about 90% or about 30% of the time. The authors later linked a missense DCLRE1C variant to TCR beta V- and J-gene trimming. When a later analysis was performed, an Asian-associated ancestry cluster reportedly had fewer N-insertions than the approximately 700-donor mean.

60 Vbeta and 13 Jbeta primers were used in PCR. Original processing notes: Later reanalysis found around 84 million unique TCR beta chains, approximately 11 million of them shared. Libraries were prepared by immunoSEQ multiplex PCR; TCRdb keeps only in-frame clonotypes and omits some of them. The V and J calls and clone size come from that table; D and trimming were worked out from the DNA. The sample holds 150,000 to 200,000 clones, roughly 77% seen once. As for this clone: Its antigen remains unidentified.

CDR1 GTSNPN and CDR2 SVGIG come from the germline V gene (reference sequence). The CDR3 has 14 residues. V was shortened by 2 bases and J by 6 bases, with 14 bases between the two germline ends. The chain couples TRBV30 to TRBJ1-5; tentatively, D is TRBD1 (5 bases). Sequences were obtained from PBMCs. The receptor comes from a male donor in good health and CMV-seronegative. The CDR3 DNA follows: TGTGCCTGGAGTTTGTGGCAGGGAAGTCAGCCCCAGCATTTT. Translated, it gives CAWSLWQGSQPQHF.